This record concerns one T cell receptor beta chain sequence. The antigen is undetermined. Assay used: immunoSEQ multiplex PCR; TCRdb lists only in-frame clones, some missing. The sample consists of roughly 150,000 clones, more than 75% of them appearing once. Trimming cost V 2 bases and J 5 bases, with 6 bases left between them. The CDR3 is made up of 12 amino acids. The germline V gene has CDR1 SEHNR and CDR2 FQNEAQ (reference sequence). The sample belongs to a study of T cell responses to AZD1222 COVID-19 vaccine. The study's findings and limits: Among AZD1222 vaccinees, only 6 or 7 were seropositive at baseline. Spike-wide coverage was observed for vaccine-associated CD4 TCRs, with dominant responses at 160-218 and 743-854. Regions left unmutated in variants are reportedly the target of nearly half of spike-specific TCRs.

This receptor was taken from an adult in good health. The rearrangement links TRBV7-9 to TRBJ2-5, with D unclear. This specimen consisted of peripheral blood, obtained on day 0 of AZD1222 vaccination. This CDR3 reads CASSLMRETQYF. DNA for the CDR3: TGTGCCAGCAGCTTAATGAGGGAGACCCAGTACTTC.